This T cell receptor (beta chain) was captured in a study of shared clonotypes between healthy human individuals. Germline V gene data show CDR1 as SGHRS and CDR2 as YFSETQ. This CDR3 comprises 15 residues. The V end was cut by 6 bases, the J end by 0 bases, with 15 bases between. Several immunoSEQ plates held equal portions of the genomic DNA taken from each subset. The method was immunoSEQ multiplex PCR; TCRdb's version includes in-frame clones alone and lacks a portion of them. The sample holds 2 million to 2.5 million clones, roughly 93% seen once. Sequenced: naive CD4+ T cells from PBMCs. Subset of the sample: CD45RA+ positively selected. This chain uses TRBV5-1 with TRBJ2-5; D may be TRBD2 (5 bases). This receptor was obtained from a man between 18 and 35 years old in good health. Some clones in this sample may be carry-over from other donors' samples. The CDR3 DNA is TGCGCCAGCACTGGAGGCAGTTGGTACCAAGAGACCCAGTACTTC. The encoded protein is CASTGGSWYQETQYF.